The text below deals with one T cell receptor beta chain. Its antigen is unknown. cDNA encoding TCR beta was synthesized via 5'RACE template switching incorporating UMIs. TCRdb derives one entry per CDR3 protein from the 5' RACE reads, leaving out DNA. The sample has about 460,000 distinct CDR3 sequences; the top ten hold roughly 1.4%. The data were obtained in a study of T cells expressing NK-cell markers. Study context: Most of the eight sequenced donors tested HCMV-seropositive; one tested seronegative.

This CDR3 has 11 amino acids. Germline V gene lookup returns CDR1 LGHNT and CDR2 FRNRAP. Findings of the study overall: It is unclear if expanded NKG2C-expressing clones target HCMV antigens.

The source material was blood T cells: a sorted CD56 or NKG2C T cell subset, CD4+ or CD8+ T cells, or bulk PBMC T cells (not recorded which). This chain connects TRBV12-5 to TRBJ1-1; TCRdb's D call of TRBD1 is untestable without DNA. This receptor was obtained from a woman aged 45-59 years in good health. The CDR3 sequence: CAGGVNTEAFF.